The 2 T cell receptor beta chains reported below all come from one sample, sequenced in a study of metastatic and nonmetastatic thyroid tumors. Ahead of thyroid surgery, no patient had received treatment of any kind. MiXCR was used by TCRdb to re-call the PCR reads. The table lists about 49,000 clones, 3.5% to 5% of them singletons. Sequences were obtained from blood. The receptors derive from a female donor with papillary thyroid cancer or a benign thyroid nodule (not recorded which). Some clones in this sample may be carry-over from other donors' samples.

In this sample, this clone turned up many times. CDR3 nucleotides: TGTGCCAGCAGCTCCAAACTGACAGTACGCAGCGGGAATGTTTACGAGCAGTACTTC. This sequence encodes CASSSKLTVRSGNVYEQYF. This chain uses TRBV7-3 with TRBJ2-7, with 7 bases aligning to TRBD2. Germline CDR1 SGHTA, CDR2 FQGTGA. The CDR3 covers 19 residues. With V trimmed by 4 bases and J by 4 bases, 22 bases remained unmatched.

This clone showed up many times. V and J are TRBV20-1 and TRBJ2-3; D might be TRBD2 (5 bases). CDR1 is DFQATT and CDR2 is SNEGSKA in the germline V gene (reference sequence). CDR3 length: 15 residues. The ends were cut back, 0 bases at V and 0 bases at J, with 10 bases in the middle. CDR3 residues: CSARDPRTSTDTQYF. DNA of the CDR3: TGCAGTGCTAGAGATCCCCGGACTAGCACAGATACGCAGTATTTT.